This T cell receptor (beta chain) was identified in a study of regulatory T cells in long-lasting Graves disease. Regarding the study as a whole: The number of shared public clonotypes was higher in persistent patients (under 3,000) than new patients (approximately 1,000). There were preferences for TRBV28, TRBJ1-2 and TRBJ2-5 in persistent disease.

The time point here: newly diagnosed GD, antithyroid drugs for less than 3 months. RNA from PBMCs was the source of the TCR library. The patients included were those that came from an endocrinology department in Xi'an, China. Arm-PCR with iRepertoire HTBI primers amplified the CDR3 regions for these TCR beta libraries. TCRdb redid the calling of the multiplex PCR reads with MiXCR, one entry per CDR3 protein. This table holds about 370,000 distinct CDR3 sequences, around 16% found once. There are many counts of this clonotype. The antigen is undetermined. The V gene's germline CDR1 is MDHEN and CDR2 SYDVKM. V shed 2 bases and J 6 bases; nucleotides not matched to a gene: 4. The CDR3 consists of 14 residues.

This TCR was recovered from a female donor with Graves disease. J is TRBJ2-1 and V is TRBV28, with 7 bases aligning to TRBD2. Material: peripheral blood mononuclear cells (PBMCs), obtained at new diagnosis, from a patient treated with antithyroid drugs. CDR3 sequence reads: CASSLAGVLNEQFF. CDR3 nucleotide sequence: TGTGCCAGCAGTTTAGCGGGAGTGCTCAATGAGCAGTTCTTC.